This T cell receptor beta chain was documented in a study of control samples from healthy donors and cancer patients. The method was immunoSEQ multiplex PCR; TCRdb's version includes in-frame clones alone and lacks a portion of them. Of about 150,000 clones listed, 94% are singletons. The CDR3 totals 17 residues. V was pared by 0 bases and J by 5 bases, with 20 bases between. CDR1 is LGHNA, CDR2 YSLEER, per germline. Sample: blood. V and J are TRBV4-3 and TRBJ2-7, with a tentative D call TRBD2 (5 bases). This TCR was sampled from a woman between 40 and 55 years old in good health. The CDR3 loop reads CASSQDVGGFRVDEQYF. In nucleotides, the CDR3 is TGCGCCAGCAGCCAAGATGTTGGAGGTTTTAGGGTTGACGAGCAGTACTTC.